This passage covers 19 T cell receptor delta chains from one sample sequenced in a study of γδ T cells in repeated Plasmodium falciparum infection. TCRdb re-called the multiplex PCR reads via CATT. The sample consists of some 100,000 delta-chain clones, 1.4% of them appearing once. Vgamma9/Vdelta2+ and Vdelta2-negative gammadelta T cells were flow-sorted from PBMC for bulk sequencing. The sample comprised gamma-delta T cells from blood. Receptors originate from a pool of human donors (malaria-infected and uninfected, not separated).

The table lists this clone with a few counts. TCRdb lists the protein of a much larger clone for this DNA, which differs at residue 5, so this is likely a read error; the protein given here is translated from the DNA itself. The rearrangement links TRDV2 to TRDJ1, with TRDD3 matching 8 bases. The J gene comes from matching the DNA to germline here; TCRdb lacks it. This CDR3 comprises 17 residues. J gave up 1 base and V 3 bases, and 12 bases lay outside the gene matches. Germline V gene sequence: CDR1 GEAIGNYY, CDR2 EKD. The CDR3 bases are TGTGCCTGTGACGCAGGGGAGGGGATACTTTGCACCGATAAACTCATCTTT. It codes for CACDAGEGILCTDKLIF.

The table lists this clone with a few counts. The TCRdb protein, from a much larger clone, departs from this DNA's translation at residue 9, likely by read error; the protein shown derives from the DNA. J is TRDJ3 and V is TRDV2; possibly TRDD3 for D (5 bases). TCRdb gives no J gene; it was assigned here by matching the DNA to germline. The V gene lost 0 bases and the J gene lost 1 base, with 12 bases spanning the gap. CDR3 size: 18 residues. The germline V gene encodes CDR1 GEAIGNYY and CDR2 EKD. The CDR3 is CACDTGMPLSWDTRQMFF. DNA for the CDR3: TGTGCCTGTGACACCGGGATGCCCCTTTCCTGGGACACCCGACAGATGTTTTTC.

With respect to this clone: The TCRdb record carries a much larger clone's protein, which differs from this DNA's translation at residue 4; a read error is the likely cause, and the protein listed here is the DNA translation. CDR3 residues: CACGTYPGGYANWDTRQMFF. The CDR3 DNA reads as TGTGCCTGTGGCACCTATCCTGGGGGATACGCAAACTGGGACACCCGACAGATGTTTTTC. This chain links TRDV2 with TRDJ3; 12 nucleotides line up with TRDD3. Germline V gene lookup returns CDR1 GEAIGNYY and CDR2 EKD. The CDR3 has 20 amino acids.

This clone was seen many times. This chain links TRDV1 with TRDJ1; 8 bases align to TRDD2. The CDR3 contains 25 residues. The germline V gene encodes CDR1 TSWWSYY and CDR2 QGS. Trimming removed 0 bases from V and 2 bases from J; junction bases left unmatched: 32. CDR3 DNA: TGTGCTCTTGGGGAACTCCCCAAACGACGAGGCCTTCCTATTATGTGGGGGTCACAAACCGATAAACTCATCTTT. This codes for CALGELPKRRGLPIMWGSQTDKLIF.

This clone was seen a few times. A far larger clone is one nucleotide away, so this likely arose from a read error. The DNA is left out, because the CDR3 cannot be placed on it with certainty; the CDR3 is given as TCRdb lists it. Other DNA sequences in the same sample also yield this CDR3. The V gene is TRDV2, but the J gene lacks a call; the listed D gene, TRDD3, was not tested against the DNA. The CDR3 sequence runs 19 residues, both termini included. Germline V CDR1 and CDR2: GEAIGNYY, EKD. CDR3 loop: CACDTVGLGAHSYTDKLIF.

This clone was counted many times. This chain links TRDV1 with TRDJ1; the match to TRDD3 covers 12 bases. Germline CDR1 TSWWSYY, CDR2 QGS. The V gene end was trimmed by 4 bases and the J gene end by 3 bases; junction bases not matched to a gene: 15. This CDR3 spans 19 amino acids. In DNA, the CDR3 is TGTGCTCTTGGGGGATTCCTTCCTTGGGACTGGGGGATACCCGATAAACTCATCTTT. Its protein is CALGGFLPWDWGIPDKLIF.

As concerns this clone: The protein in TCRdb stems from a much larger clone and differs at residue 8 from this DNA's translation, likely a read error; here the protein is translated from the DNA. The rearrangement uses TRDV3 and TRDJ1; D uncertain. V lost 1 base and J 1 base, leaving 16 bases between the germline ends. Per germline, CDR1 TVYSNPD and CDR2 GDNSRS (reference sequence). CDR3 length: 15 residues. CDR3: CAFIRLRNSTDKLIF. In DNA form, the CDR3 reads TGTGCCTTTATACGTTTGAGGAACTCCACCGATAAACTCATCTTT.

Many counts were recorded for this clone. The rearrangement uses TRDV1 and TRDJ1, with unresolved D. The V gene lost 1 base and the J gene lost 0 bases, with 15 bases spanning the gap. Germline loops: CDR1 TSWWSYY, CDR2 QGS. This CDR3 region has 17 residues. This CDR3 reads CALGEPVHGGYTDKLIF. CDR3 DNA: TGTGCTCTTGGGGAACCAGTCCACGGCGGATACACCGATAAACTCATCTTT.

This clone turned up a few times. TCRdb pairs this DNA with a much larger clone's protein that differs at residue 11, likely a read error; the protein shown was translated from the DNA. CDR3 sequence reads: CALGTSKGTDRELIF. The CDR3 nucleotides read TGTGCTCTTGGTACAAGTAAAGGTACTGATCGTGAACTCATCTTT. The chain recombines TRDV1 with TRDJ1; D gene unclear. No J gene was available from TCRdb, and it was assigned here by a germline match of the DNA. The CDR3 has 15 residues. Trimming pared 6 bases from V and 9 bases from J, leaving 23 bases between. The germline gives CDR1 TSWWSYY, CDR2 QGS.

Remarks on this clone: TCRdb has a much larger clone's protein, which differs at residue 8 from the translation of this DNA, likely because of a read error; what is shown is the protein translated from the DNA. J is TRDJ1 and V is TRDV2; perhaps TRDD3 as D (5 bases). The J gene, not given by TCRdb, was assigned here from a germline match of the nucleotide sequence. The CDR3 covers 17 residues. Looked up from germline, CDR1 is GEAIGNYY and CDR2 is EKD. The V gene lost 3 bases and the J gene lost 2 bases, with 21 bases spanning the gap. CDR3 protein: CACDALTEGSATDKLIF. CDR3 DNA sequence: TGTGCCTGTGACGCACTTACTGAGGGATCTGCGACCGATAAACTCATCTTT.

This clone has at least ten counts. The V and J genes are TRDV1 and TRDJ1; 12 nucleotides match TRDD3. Germline V gene sequence: CDR1 TSWWSYY, CDR2 QGS. Trimming took 1 base from V and 0 from J; bases not matched to a gene: 15. This CDR3 is built from 21 residues. The CDR3 sequence: CALGEQGAYWGILPYTDKLIF. In DNA form, the CDR3 reads TGTGCTCTTGGGGAACAGGGAGCCTACTGGGGGATACTCCCGTACACCGATAAACTCATCTTT.

With respect to this clone: The amino acid sequence in TCRdb belongs to a much larger clone and departs from this DNA's translation at residue 5, likely a sequencing read error; the sequence shown is translated from the DNA. This chain connects TRDV1 to TRDJ1, with D unresolved. TCRdb supplies no J gene; here it was assigned by aligning the nucleotide sequence to germline. The CDR3 length is 14 residues. Per germline, CDR1 TSWWSYY and CDR2 QGS. Trimming stripped 4 bases from V and 0 bases from J, with 9 bases between. CDR3 nucleotide sequence: TGTGCTCTTGGGGGACTAGGTTACACCGATAAACTCATCTTT. Protein product: CALGGLGYTDKLIF.

Turning to this clone: A far larger clone is a single base away, which makes a read error likely. The same CDR3 is also encoded by other DNA sequences in this sample. The chain joins TRDV2 to TRDJ1, with unresolved D. The J gene, left out of TCRdb, was set here by checking the DNA against germline. Germline lookup yields CDR1 GEAIGNYY and CDR2 EKD. Trimming removed 1 base from V and 2 bases from J, with 19 bases in between. CDR3 length equals 17 residues. The CDR3 sequence is CACDTVARLVYTDKLIF. As DNA, the CDR3 is TGTGCCTGTGACACAGTTGCCCGTCTGGTGTATACCGATAAACTCATCTTT.

Remarks on this clone: TCRdb lists the protein of a much larger clone for this DNA, which differs at residue 18, so this is likely a read error; the protein given here is translated from the DNA itself. The V gene is TRDV1, the J gene TRDJ1, with TRDD3 identical over 9 bases. Germline matching of the DNA provided the J gene here, since TCRdb leaves it blank. CDR1 is TSWWSYY and CDR2 is QGS in the germline V gene. The length of the CDR3 is 21 residues. Written as DNA, the CDR3 is TGTGCTCTTGGGGAACTCTTCCCCCGGACTGGGGGACTGGTGTACACCGATAGACTCATCTTT. Its translation: CALGELFPRTGGLVYTDRLIF.

Details on this clone: The TCRdb protein comes from a much larger clone and disagrees with this DNA's translation at residue 7, likely due to a read error; the protein given here is derived from the DNA. The CDR3, as DNA: TGTGCTCTTGGAGAAAGGGGTAGACCTACTGGGATGTACACCGATAAACTCATCTTT. This translates into CALGERGRPTGMYTDKLIF. The rearrangement uses TRDV1 and TRDJ1, with a possible D match to TRDD3 (6 bases). Here the J gene was assigned by germline matching of the DNA, as TCRdb has none. V lost 6 bases to trimming and J lost 0 bases, with 26 bases between them. Germline V gene data show CDR1 as TSWWSYY and CDR2 as QGS. This CDR3 has 19 amino acids.

With regard to this clone: This sequence is one base from a far larger clone and is likely a read error. The same CDR3 arises from other DNA sequences in this sample as well. The V gene corresponds to TRDV1; no J gene was called; TRDD3 is the table's D call and was not checked against the DNA. CDR1 TSWWSYY and CDR2 QGS come from the germline V gene. The CDR3 sequence is 23 residues long. CDR3 sequence: CAISGDIGIYPEYWGITTDKLIF. CDR3 bases: TGTGCGATATCCGGGGATATAGGGATCTACCCTGAATACTGGGGGATCACCACCGATAAGCTCATCTTT.

This clone was detected only a few times. The V call is TRDV1, the J call TRDJ2; TRDD3 matches 8 bases. V was clipped by 4 bases and J by 4 bases; unmatched bases: 26. The CDR3 loop spans 22 amino acids. Germline V gene data show CDR1 as TSWWSYY and CDR2 as QGS. The CDR3 sequence: CALGGSEVLGVLPIVPTAQLFF. Written as DNA, the CDR3 is TGTGCTCTTGGGGGGTCGGAGGTACTGGGGGTCCTCCCGATTGTCCCGACAGCACAACTCTTCTTT.

This clone was found a few times. This sequence may be a read error, since a much larger clone differs from it by one base. Other DNA sequences within the sample encode an identical CDR3. The J gene is TRDJ1, the V gene TRDV1; no definite D call. Trimming took 3 bases from V and 0 from J, leaving 11 bases between them. CDR1 and CDR2 from the germline V gene are TSWWSYY and QGS. This CDR3 is 15 amino acids long. The CDR3 here is CALGDGLEYTDKLIF. CDR3 sequence (DNA): TGTGCTCTTGGGGACGGGCTTGAGTACACCGATAAACTCATCTTT.

Comments on this clone: This likely stems from a read error, as it lies one base from a far larger clone. Different DNA sequences within this sample yield the same CDR3. CDR3 residues: CALGELAPILPLLWGDTLTAQLFF. CDR3 coding DNA: TGTGCTCTTGGGGAATTAGCCCCAATCCTTCCTCTCCTCTGGGGGGACACTTTGACAGCACAACTCTTCTTT. The genes are TRDV1 and TRDJ2; D assignment may be TRDD2 or TRDD3 (7 bases each). Because TCRdb records no J gene, it was assigned here through a match of the DNA to germline. This CDR3 has 24 amino acids. CDR1 is TSWWSYY and CDR2 is QGS in the germline V gene. The ends were cut back, 2 bases at V and 0 bases at J, with 34 bases in the middle.